What follows describes a single T cell receptor beta chain. Antigen unknown. This sample was included in a study of T-cell memory formation after mild COVID-19. Study as a whole: Across donors, TCR clusters were largely donor specific.

V was shortened by 1 base and J by 7 bases, with 13 bases between the two germline ends. The CDR3 extends over 14 amino acids. General study results and limits: The second-wave clones peaking on day 37 were not confirmed as SARS-CoV-2-specific. Memory from before infection featured some responding clones, which suggests cross-reactive memory joined.

TCRdb itself ran the 5' RACE reads through MiXCR, one entry per CDR3 protein. The sample comprises roughly 560,000 distinct CDR3 sequences, roughly 22% of which are singletons, and around 13% rests with the top ten. The source material was PBMCs or a T cell subset sorted from them (not recorded which). This chain connects TRBV12-3 or TRBV12-4 to TRBJ1-2; maybe TRBD1 (5 bases). The clonotype originates from an adult woman who had mild COVID-19 (a few samples of this study predate the infection). Cell type and time point are not known. CDR3 amino acids: CASSLGSGMIGYTF. CDR3 sequence (DNA): TGTGCCAGCAGTTTAGGATCAGGGATGATTGGCTACACCTTC.